This T cell receptor beta chain came from a study of T-cell memory formation after mild COVID-19. This clonotype has a handful of counts. MiXCR was run by TCRdb on the 5' RACE reads, yielding one entry per CDR3 protein. The repertoire consists of roughly 510,000 distinct CDR3 sequences, with 17% occurring once and the leading ten covering 8.1%. Germline V gene lookup returns CDR1 LGHDT and CDR2 YNNKEL (reference sequence). After removal of 1 base from V and 7 bases from J, the junction contained 10 bases not matched to a gene. This CDR3 comprises 15 residues. The chain recombines TRBV3-1 with TRBJ2-7, with 7 bases lining up with TRBD1. The specimen sequenced was PBMCs or a T cell subset sorted from them (not recorded which). This clonotype was sampled from an adult woman who had mild COVID-19 (a few samples of this study predate the infection). Cell type and time point are not known. The CDR3: CASSQGRGQGREQYF. The CDR3 DNA reads TGTGCCAGCAGCCAAGGAAGGGGGCAGGGCCGAGAGCAGTACTTC.